These 2 T cell receptor beta chains were all obtained from the same sample, sequenced in a study of cytomegalovirus exposure and HLA in healthy donors. The PCR made use of 60 Vbeta and 13 Jbeta primers. Profiling relied on immunoSEQ multiplex PCR, and the TCRdb table lists in-frame clones only, not all of them. The sample consists of 90,000 or so clones, about 79% of them appearing once. Sequenced material: PBMCs. These receptors came from a female donor in good health and CMV-seronegative.

The chain carries TRBV2 and TRBJ2-3; tentatively, D is TRBD2 (6 bases). The length of the CDR3 is 16 residues. The V gene lost 1 base and the J gene lost 0 bases, with 11 bases spanning the gap. Germline CDR1 is SNHLY and CDR2 is FYNNEI. CDR3 sequence: CASSEDAGTSTDTQYF. The CDR3 bases are TGTGCCAGCAGTGAAGACGCAGGGACTAGCACAGATACGCAGTATTTT.

There are a few counts of this clone. This chain uses TRBV6-5 with TRBJ1-2; D might be TRBD1 (6 bases). This CDR3 comprises 14 residues. CDR1 and CDR2 from the germline V gene are MNHEY and SVGAGI. Trimming took off 5 bases at V and 3 bases at J, with 13 bases between the two ends. The CDR3 nucleotides are TGTGCCAGCAGTCTACAGGGAAGCGACTATGGCTACACCTTC. It is translated as CASSLQGSDYGYTF.